These 3 T cell receptor beta chains were sequenced from one sample in a study of CD8+CD57+ T cells in acquired aplastic anemia. Genomic DNA, serving as template, underwent TCR beta VDJ and CDR3 profiling. One entry per CDR3 protein results from TCRdb running MiXCR on the reads. The data show 150,000 to 200,000 distinct CDR3 sequences, roughly 47% seen once. Source material: sorted CD4+, CD8+, or CD8+CD57+ T cells (not recorded which) from PBMCs. The receptors derive from a human donor in good health.

This clonotype was seen ten or more times. The V call is TRBV7-2, the J call TRBJ2-7; TRBD2 matches at 10 bases. This CDR3 spans 14 amino acids. After removal of 5 bases from V and 5 bases from J, the junction contained 6 bases not matched to a gene. The V gene's germline CDR1 is SGHTA and CDR2 FQGNSA. The CDR3 is CASSPSGSVHEQYF. The CDR3 nucleotides are TGTGCCAGCAGCCCTAGCGGGAGTGTCCACGAGCAGTACTTC.

As for this clonotype: This may arise from a read error, as a much more abundant clone is one base away. The CDR3 protein is CASSVNPISTDTQCF. DNA of the CDR3: TGTGCCAGCAGCGTGAACCCGATTAGCACAGATACGCAGTGTTTT. The chain has TRBV9 and TRBJ2-3; D is ambiguous. Germline CDR1 SGDLS, CDR2 YYNGEE. The CDR3 spans 15 residues.

This clonotype occurred many times. The V and J genes are TRBV6-1 and TRBJ1-6, with 8 bases fitting TRBD1. CDR1 is MNHNS and CDR2 is SASEGT in the germline V gene. The trim removed 5 bases at V and 10 bases at J, leaving 10 bases unmatched. This CDR3 region has 15 residues. The CDR3 loop reads CASSRKDRARSPLHF. The CDR3 bases are TGTGCCAGCAGTCGAAAGGACAGGGCGCGGTCACCCCTCCACTTT.